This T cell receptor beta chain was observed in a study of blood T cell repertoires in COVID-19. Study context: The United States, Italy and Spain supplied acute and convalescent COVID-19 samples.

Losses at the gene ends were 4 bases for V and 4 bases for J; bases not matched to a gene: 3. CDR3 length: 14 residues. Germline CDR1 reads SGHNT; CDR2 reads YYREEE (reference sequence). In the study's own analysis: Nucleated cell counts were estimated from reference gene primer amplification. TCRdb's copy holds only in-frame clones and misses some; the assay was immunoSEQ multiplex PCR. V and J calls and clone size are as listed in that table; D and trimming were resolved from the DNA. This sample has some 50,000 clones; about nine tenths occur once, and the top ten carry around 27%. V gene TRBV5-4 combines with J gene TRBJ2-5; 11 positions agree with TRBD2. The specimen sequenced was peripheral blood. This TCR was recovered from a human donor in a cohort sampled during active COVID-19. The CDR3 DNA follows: TGTGCCAGCAGCCTTAGCGGGAGGGGAGAGACCCAGTACTTC. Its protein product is CASSLSGRGETQYF.